The 31 T cell receptor beta chains below all came from one sample that was sequenced in a study of T cell responses to AZD1222 COVID-19 vaccine (dated by TCRdb to the early 2020s). The time point label, as the study defines it: baseline before first vaccination. Library preparation used the immunoSEQ multiplex PCR assay. The table comes from immuneACCESS by way of TCRdb, which keeps in-frame sequences with V and J called. Part of the clones is missing from these tables; in studies checked, under half for an unresolved V gene and the rest for unknown reasons. The table for this sample lists 150,000 or so clones; under 95% of them were counted only once. The top ten constitute 7.5% to 9.5% of the sample. This sample comprised peripheral blood, obtained on day 0 of AZD1222 vaccination. The receptor set was obtained from an adult in good health.

This sequence joins TRBV9 and TRBJ2-2; D not resolved. CDR3 length: 14 residues. Per germline, CDR1 SGDLS and CDR2 YYNGEE. With 0 bases removed from V and 6 bases from J, the gap between germline ends came to 9 bases. The CDR3, as DNA: TGTGCCAGCAGCGTAGCTAATAACCCCGGGGAGCTGTTTTTT. It specifies CASSVANNPGELFF.

The rearrangement joins TRBV12-3 or TRBV12-4 to TRBJ2-1; D call uncertain. V gave up 3 bases and J gave up 7 bases, with 10 bases separating them. The CDR3 runs to 13 residues. CDR3: CASSFGGLNEQFF. The CDR3, as DNA: TGTGCCAGCAGTTTCGGCGGCCTGAATGAGCAGTTCTTC.

The genes are TRBV19 and TRBJ2-7, with D tentatively TRBD2 (7 bases). Germline CDR1 and CDR2: LNHDA and SQIVND (reference sequence). This CDR3 has 14 residues. V dropped 5 bases and J dropped 3 bases, with 14 bases sitting between them. The CDR3 DNA sequence: TGTGCCAGTAGTGTAATAGGGGGGGGCTACGAGCAGTACTTC. It is translated as CASSVIGGGYEQYF. Filled out from reference TRBV19 and TRBJ2-7, the complete variable domain reads DGGITQSPKYLFRKEGQNVTLSCEQNLNHDAMYWYRQDPGQGLRLIYYSQIVNDFQKGDIAEGYSVSREKKESFPLTVTSAQKNPTAFYLCASSVIGGGYEQYFGPGTRLTVT.

The chain links TRBV7-2 to TRBJ2-3; D is undetermined. The CDR3 is made up of 12 amino acids. Germline-derived CDR1 and CDR2 are SGHTA and FQGNSA. V gave up 9 bases and J gave up 1 base, with 8 bases separating them. CDR3 sequence (DNA): TGTGCCAGTAGGGCAGGCACAGATACGCAGTATTTT. Residues: CASRAGTDTQYF.

The V and J genes are TRBV5-1 and TRBJ1-6; 10 bases fit TRBD1. This CDR3 region has 15 residues. J gave up 10 bases and V 4 bases, and 8 bases lay outside the gene matches. The germline V gene encodes CDR1 SGHRS and CDR2 YFSETQ. The CDR3 coding sequence is TGCGCCAGCAGCCCTTCCGGGACAGGGGAATCACCCCTCCACTTT. It translates to CASSPSGTGESPLHF. Drawing the rest from reference TRBV5-1 and TRBJ1-6, the complete variable domain is KAGVTQTPRYLIKTRGQQVTLSCSPISGHRSVSWYQQTPGQGLQFLFEYFSETQRNKGNFPGRFSGRQFSNSRSEMNVSTLELGDSALYLCASSPSGTGESPLHFGNGTRLTVT.

The chain employs TRBV2 and TRBJ2-5; D may be TRBD2 (6 bases). V was trimmed by 6 bases and J by 2 bases, leaving 13 bases between them. This CDR3 has 14 amino acids. The V gene's germline CDR1 is SNHLY and CDR2 FYNNEI. The CDR3 loop is CASRTGLQQETQYF. CDR3 in DNA: TGTGCCAGCAGGACGGGACTGCAACAAGAGACCCAGTACTTC. The variable domain in full, completed from reference TRBV2 and TRBJ2-5, reads EPEVTQTPSHQVTQMGQEVILRCVPISNHLYFYWYRQILGQKVEFLVSFYNNEISEKSEIFDDQFSVERPDGSNFTLKIRSTKLEDSAMYFCASRTGLQQETQYFGPGTRLLVL.

V gene TRBV14 combines with J gene TRBJ1-4, with 7 nucleotides matching TRBD1. Germline CDR1 SGHDN, CDR2 FVKESK. The J segment lost 3 bases and the V segment lost 4 bases, leaving 8 bases of the junction unmatched. The CDR3 is 16 amino acids. In DNA form, the CDR3 reads TGTGCCAGCAGCCGACGACCGGGACAGCCTAATGAAAAACTGTTTTTT. This encodes CASSRRPGQPNEKLFF.

The V gene is TRBV1, the J gene TRBJ1-1. TRBV1 is classified as a pseudogene. CDR3 size: 16 residues. The CDR3, as DNA: TGCACCAGCAGCCAAGATGGGAGACATTCGAACACTGAAGCTTTCTTT. This codes for CTSSQDGRHSNTEAFF.

This clone was seen a single time. V usage is TRBV3-1 (or the pseudogene TRBV3-2) and J usage is TRBJ2-3; D ambiguous. V gave up 6 bases and J gave up 2 bases, with 9 bases separating them. This CDR3 region has 13 residues. In germline, CDR1 is LGHDT, CDR2 YNNKEL (reference sequence). CDR3 protein: CASSDLNTDTQYF. In DNA form, the CDR3 reads TGTGCCAGCAGTGACCTAAACACAGATACGCAGTATTTT.

The chain employs TRBV9 and TRBJ2-7, with D perhaps TRBD1 or TRBD2 (5 bases each). The CDR3 length is 16 residues. V was clipped by 4 bases and J by 2 bases, with 19 bases between them. CDR1 is SGDLS and CDR2 is YYNGEE in the germline V gene. This chain's CDR3 is CASSTGADGTTYEQYF. For the CDR3, the DNA is TGTGCCAGCAGCACCGGGGCGGACGGAACTACCTACGAGCAGTACTTC.

The J gene is TRBJ2-7, the V gene TRBV6-5; TRBD1 matches at 9 bases. Germline CDR1 is MNHEY and CDR2 is SVGAGI. This CDR3 has 15 residues. The ends lost 4 bases at V and 2 bases at J; junction bases unmatched: 6. This CDR3 reads CASSSTGGSAYEQYF. CDR3 DNA sequence: TGTGCCAGCAGTTCGACAGGGGGAAGCGCCTACGAGCAGTACTTC.

This rearrangement joins TRBV7-2 to TRBJ1-4; D is unresolved. Germline CDR1 and CDR2: SGHTA and FQGNSA. This CDR3 has 15 amino acids. V lost 2 bases and J 5 bases, leaving 12 bases between the germline ends. The CDR3 bases are TGTGCCAGCAGCTTAAGTCACGGACCAAATGAAAAACTGTTTTTT. Amino acids: CASSLSHGPNEKLFF.

The rearrangement links TRBV12-3 or TRBV12-4 to TRBJ1-1; no reliable D call. Trimming left V 5 bases short and J 5 bases short, with 9 bases between. CDR3 length equals 12 residues. The CDR3 protein is CASSPWETEAFF. DNA for the CDR3: TGTGCCAGCAGTCCCTGGGAGACTGAAGCTTTCTTT.

This chain uses TRBV19 with TRBJ1-5; unclear D gene. CDR1 is LNHDA and CDR2 is SQIVND in the germline V gene (reference sequence). The CDR3 consists of 14 residues. V was pared by 3 bases and J by 6 bases, with 12 bases between. CDR3 sequence reads: CASSMVSSGQPQHF. In nucleotides, the CDR3 is TGTGCCAGTAGTATGGTCAGCTCCGGTCAGCCCCAGCATTTT. Based on the CDR3 plus reference TRBV19 and TRBJ1-5, the full variable domain is DGGITQSPKYLFRKEGQNVTLSCEQNLNHDAMYWYRQDPGQGLRLIYYSQIVNDFQKGDIAEGYSVSREKKESFPLTVTSAQKNPTAFYLCASSMVSSGQPQHFGDGTRLSIL.

The chain has TRBV7-3 and TRBJ2-1; 9 positions agree with TRBD2. The CDR3 spans 16 residues. Germline CDR1 and CDR2: SGHTA and FQGTGA. J was trimmed by 7 bases and V by 5 bases; bases with no gene match: 12. The CDR3 sequence is CASSRFPSGEGNEQFF. DNA of the CDR3: TGTGCCAGCAGCCGATTTCCTAGCGGGGAGGGAAATGAGCAGTTCTTC.

The count of this clone is one. The V and J genes are TRBV6-1 and TRBJ1-2; weak D call: TRBD1 (5 bases). The V and J ends lost 2 bases and 7 bases respectively, with 14 bases between them. The germline CDR1 and CDR2 sequences are MNHNS and SASEGT. The CDR3 is 14 residues long. CDR3 DNA: TGTGCCAGCAGTGAACCCCAGGGTCTCTTTGGCTACACCTTC. It encodes CASSEPQGLFGYTF.

This clone has a single count. The V call is TRBV3-1 (or the pseudogene TRBV3-2), the J call TRBJ1-4; D remains ambiguous. Germline V gene lookup returns CDR1 LGHDT and CDR2 YNNKEL (reference sequence). The CDR3 consists of 15 residues. The ends were cut back, 6 bases at V and 3 bases at J, with 14 bases in the middle. CDR3 in DNA: TGTGCCAGCAGGGACCAGCGTCGGCCTAATGAAAAACTGTTTTTT. Amino acid sequence: CASRDQRRPNEKLFF.

This clone was detected only a few times. The CDR3 DNA is TGTGCCAGCAGCTTAGATGGCAGGTTGGACTATGGCTACACCTTC. Protein product: CASSLDGRLDYGYTF. This chain connects TRBV7-6 to TRBJ1-2; D is unresolved. CDR3 length equals 15 residues. CDR1 and CDR2 (germline): SGHVS, FNYEAQ. Trimming shortened V by 1 base and J by 3 bases, and 12 bases separated the two germline ends.

This clone was observed a single time. This chain links TRBV9 with TRBJ2-3; 8 nucleotides agree with TRBD1. The CDR3 is 15 amino acids. Per the germline V gene, CDR1 is SGDLS and CDR2 is YYNGEE. Trimming at V came to 0 bases and at J to 4 bases, leaving 4 bases not matched to a gene. This CDR3 reads CASSVGRTGPDTQYF. CDR3 nucleotide sequence: TGTGCCAGCAGCGTAGGGAGGACAGGGCCAGATACGCAGTATTTT.

The gene calls are TRBV7-3 and TRBJ1-2; D call uncertain. V was shortened by 2 bases and J by 8 bases, with 12 bases between the two germline ends. The CDR3 spans 13 residues. Germline CDR1 and CDR2: SGHTA and FQGTGA. The CDR3 loop is CASSLDSRQGYTF. In DNA, the CDR3 is TGTGCCAGCAGCTTAGACTCAAGGCAGGGCTACACCTTC.

This chain links TRBV19 with TRBJ1-1; TRBD1 aligns across 7 bases. The V gene end was trimmed by 5 bases and the J gene end by 4 bases; junction bases not matched to a gene: 7. Germline assignment: CDR1 LNHDA and CDR2 SQIVND (reference sequence). CDR3 size: 14 residues. CDR3 loop: CASSADRVITEAFF. The CDR3 bases are TGTGCCAGTAGTGCCGACAGGGTCATCACTGAAGCTTTCTTT.

This chain connects TRBV3-1 (or the pseudogene TRBV3-2) to TRBJ1-1; TRBD1 matches at 11 bases. The CDR3 runs to 14 residues. Trimming took 6 bases from V and 6 from J; bases not matched to a gene: 6. The germline V gene encodes CDR1 LGHDT and CDR2 YNNKEL (reference sequence). For the CDR3, the DNA is TGTGCCAGCAGAACCGGGACAGGGGGGGCTGAAGCTTTCTTT. Translation gives CASRTGTGGAEAFF.

V gene TRBV19 combines with J gene TRBJ1-3, with no clear D. Germline V gives CDR1 LNHDA, CDR2 SQIVND (reference sequence). The CDR3 consists of 15 residues. Trimming took 5 bases from V and 0 from J, leaving 11 bases between them. The CDR3 loop reads CASSSFLSSGNTIYF. The DNA of the CDR3 is TGTGCCAGTAGTTCGTTCCTCAGCTCTGGAAACACCATATATTTT.

The chain is built from TRBV27 and TRBJ1-1; 10 bases fit TRBD1. Trimming cost V 6 bases and J 3 bases; bases outside gene matches: 7. This CDR3 region has 15 residues. CDR1 MNHEY and CDR2 SMNVEV come from the germline V gene (reference sequence). The DNA of the CDR3 is TGTGCCAGCAGCCCTCAAGACAGGGGGCACACTGAAGCTTTCTTT. It is translated as CASSPQDRGHTEAFF.

This chain joins TRBV19 and TRBJ1-2, with D possibly being TRBD1 (5 bases). The CDR3 has 12 residues. Germline V CDR1 and CDR2: LNHDA, SQIVND (reference sequence). Trimming stripped 7 bases from V and 7 bases from J, with 13 bases between. As DNA, the CDR3 is TGTGCCAGTACCAAAGGCGGGGGTGGCTACACCTTC. It yields the protein CASTKGGGGYTF.

This clone came up once. The chain combines TRBV6-5 with TRBJ1-1; D may be TRBD1 (5 bases). CDR3 length: 14 residues. V lost 7 bases, J lost 4 bases, and 16 bases lay in between. Germline CDR1 MNHEY, CDR2 SVGAGI. Here the CDR3 reads CASTEGGALTEAFF. The CDR3 region has the DNA TGTGCCAGCACCGAGGGTGGGGCTCTCACTGAAGCTTTCTTT.

The chain joins TRBV3-1 (or the pseudogene TRBV3-2) to TRBJ2-2; D may be TRBD1 or TRBD2 (7 bases each). CDR1 is LGHDT and CDR2 is YNNKEL in the germline V gene (reference sequence). Trimming took off 1 base at V and 5 bases at J, with 11 bases between the two ends. The CDR3 has 15 residues. The CDR3: CASSQVQGGTGELFF. CDR3 DNA: TGTGCCAGCAGCCAAGTGCAGGGGGGGACCGGGGAGCTGTTTTTT.

V is TRBV4-3 and J is TRBJ2-3; possibly TRBD1 for D (5 bases). The CDR3 runs to 20 residues. Germline V gives CDR1 LGHNA, CDR2 YSLEER. With 1 base removed from V and 2 bases from J, the gap between germline ends came to 25 bases. The CDR3 bases are TGCGCCAGCAGCCAAGGGTGGTCGACCAGGGTAATGAGGTACACAGATACGCAGTATTTT. It translates to CASSQGWSTRVMRYTDTQYF.

The chain employs TRBV11-2 and TRBJ2-5, with TRBD2 as a possible D gene (5 bases). There are 17 residues in the CDR3. V lost 4 bases and J 2 bases, leaving 20 bases between the germline ends. Looked up from germline, CDR1 is SGHAT and CDR2 is FQNNGV. CDR3 sequence reads: CASSSIPETTSQETQYF. The CDR3 bases are TGTGCCAGCAGCTCCATTCCCGAGACTACCTCTCAAGAGACCCAGTACTTC.

The V and J genes are TRBV2 and TRBJ1-1, with D possibly TRBD1 on 5 matching bases. The V and J ends lost 6 bases and 3 bases respectively, with 20 bases between them. The CDR3 runs to 16 residues. Germline CDR1 is SNHLY and CDR2 is FYNNEI. The CDR3 region has the DNA TGTGCCAGCAGCCGTCGGGGGGATCCAACGGACACTGAAGCTTTCTTT. Translating it yields CASSRRGDPTDTEAFF. The full variable domain, its missing parts supplied by reference TRBV2 and TRBJ1-1, is EPEVTQTPSHQVTQMGQEVILRCVPISNHLYFYWYRQILGQKVEFLVSFYNNEISEKSEIFDDQFSVERPDGSNFTLKIRSTKLEDSAMYFCASSRRGDPTDTEAFFGQGTRLTVV.

The chain carries TRBV29-1 and TRBJ1-2; D gene ambiguous. Trimming pared 7 bases from V and 1 base from J, leaving 7 bases between. The CDR3 loop spans 11 amino acids. In germline, CDR1 is SQVTM, CDR2 ANQGSEA. DNA for the CDR3: TGCAGCGGCCGACATAACTATGGCTACACCTTC. Encoded protein: CSGRHNYGYTF.